A single sample gave rise to the 13 T cell receptor beta chains below, sequenced in a study of cytomegalovirus exposure and HLA in healthy donors (TCRdb year 2017). The library was prepared using the immunoSEQ multiplex PCR assay. A mixture of 60 forward primers for TCR Vbeta segments and 13 reverse primers for TCR Jbeta segments was used in the multiplex PCR. The immuneACCESS repertoire file appears here via TCRdb, limited to in-frame rearrangements. These files lack a portion of the clones; in checked studies, under half of the deficit traces to unresolved V genes, and the cause of the others is not known. This sample comprises under 150,000 clones, roughly 80% of them detected only once. In total, the top ten clones hold less than 4% of the sample. The sample was PBMCs. All receptors derive from a male donor in good health and CMV-seronegative.

The chain couples TRBV7-6 to TRBJ2-2; tentative D call: TRBD2 (6 bases). Germline loops: CDR1 SGHVS, CDR2 FNYEAQ. Trimming cost V 5 bases and J 13 bases, with 20 bases left between them. The CDR3 runs 14 residues. The CDR3 is CASSTRSVGGGLFF. CDR3 bases: TGTGCCAGCAGCACAAGATCCGTGGGGGGAGGGCTGTTTTTT.

V gene TRBV9 combines with J gene TRBJ2-3, with 9 bases identical to TRBD2. The CDR3 covers 16 residues. Germline values: CDR1 SGDLS, CDR2 YYNGEE. The V gene end was trimmed by 0 bases and the J gene end by 4 bases; junction bases not matched to a gene: 6. The CDR3 DNA reads TGTGCCAGCAGCGTAGAGTTTGCGGGGGGGGCAGATACGCAGTATTTT. Translation: CASSVEFAGGADTQYF. Based on the CDR3 plus reference TRBV9 and TRBJ2-3, the full variable domain is DSGVTQTPKHLITATGQRVTLRCSPRSGDLSVYWYQQSLDQGLQFLIQYYNGEERAKGNILERFSAQQFPDLHSELNLSSLELGDSALYFCASSVEFAGGADTQYFGPGTRLTVL.

This clone showed up just a few times. The CDR3 DNA reads TGTGCCAGCAGCCCCGGGACACCGAACACTGAAGCTTTCTTT. It is translated as CASSPGTPNTEAFF. The V and J genes are TRBV11-2 and TRBJ1-1; possible D gene TRBD1, 6 bases. V lost 5 bases to trimming and J lost 1 base, with 11 bases between them. This CDR3 is built from 14 residues. Germline CDR1 SGHAT, CDR2 FQNNGV.

The V and J genes are TRBV15 and TRBJ2-5; maybe TRBD2 (5 bases). The CDR3 loop spans 12 amino acids. Germline V gene lookup returns CDR1 LNHNV and CDR2 YYDKDF (reference sequence). V shed 6 bases and J shed 5 bases, with 10 bases lying between them. CDR3 sequence: CATRGSKETQYF. Here the CDR3 DNA reads TGTGCCACCAGGGGGAGCAAGGAGACCCAGTACTTC. Variable domain in full (rest from reference TRBV15 and TRBJ2-5): DAMVIQNPRYQVTQFGKPVTLSCSQTLNHNVMYWYQQKSSQAPKLLFHYYDKDFNNEADTPDNFQSRRPNTSFCFLDIRSPGLGDTAMYLCATRGSKETQYFGPGTRLLVL.

The rearrangement uses TRBV11-3 and TRBJ2-3, with 8 bases aligning to TRBD2. From germline, CDR1 is SGHNT and CDR2 YENEEA. The CDR3 length is 16 residues. The J segment lost 0 bases and the V segment lost 8 bases, leaving 10 bases of the junction unmatched. CDR3 sequence reads: CASSKAGAPSTDTQYF. Here the CDR3 DNA reads TGTGCCAGCTCCAAAGCGGGAGCCCCTAGCACAGATACGCAGTATTTT.

The table lists this clone with a few counts. This chain joins TRBV29-1 and TRBJ1-5; tentatively, D is TRBD1 (5 bases). This CDR3 is 13 amino acids long. CDR1 is SQVTM and CDR2 is ANQGSEA in the germline V gene. The CDR3 region is CRLGTGKGQPQHF. CDR3 nucleotide sequence: TGCAGGTTAGGGACTGGGAAGGGTCAGCCCCAGCATTTT.

This chain joins TRBV9 and TRBJ1-1; 10 positions agree with TRBD1. V shed 3 bases and J 3 bases; nucleotides not matched to a gene: 5. This CDR3 is built from 15 residues. The V gene's germline CDR1 is SGDLS and CDR2 YYNGEE. For the CDR3, the DNA is TGTGCCAGCAGCGCCTGGACAGGGGGGGACACTGAAGCTTTCTTT. Translating it yields CASSAWTGGDTEAFF.

This clone was observed a single time. The J gene is TRBJ1-4, the V gene TRBV27; TRBD1 might be the D (5 bases). Germline V gene lookup returns CDR1 MNHEY and CDR2 SMNVEV (reference sequence). Trimming pared 5 bases from V and 6 bases from J, leaving 22 bases between. The CDR3 has 17 amino acids. CDR3 sequence (DNA): TGTGCCAGCAGTCGGACGGCCTATATGGGGGGATATGAAAAACTGTTTTTT. It specifies CASSRTAYMGGYEKLFF.

The chain links TRBV27 to TRBJ2-3, with 9 bases lining up with TRBD1. The CDR3 consists of 14 residues. CDR1 MNHEY and CDR2 SMNVEV come from the germline V gene (reference sequence). With 5 bases clipped from V and 3 bases from J, the junction kept 3 bases outside the gene matches. The CDR3 sequence is CASSGTGPTDTQYF. The CDR3 DNA reads TGTGCCAGCAGTGGGACAGGGCCAACAGATACGCAGTATTTT.

V usage is TRBV2 and J usage is TRBJ2-7, with 7 bases fitting TRBD1. V was clipped by 7 bases and J by 6 bases; unmatched bases: 9. In germline, CDR1 is SNHLY, CDR2 FYNNEI. The CDR3 has 13 residues. The CDR3 bases are TGTGCCAGCACGAAGGGGGCGCTTACCGAGCAGTACTTC. This codes for CASTKGALTEQYF.

There are a few counts of this clone. The chain has TRBV5-1 and TRBJ1-2, with D possibly being TRBD1 (6 bases). Germline V gene data show CDR1 as SGHRS and CDR2 as YFSETQ. This CDR3 region has 14 residues. V was cut by 5 bases and J by 4 bases, with 15 bases left in between. CDR3 coding DNA: TGCGCCAGCAGTTTCCCAGGGGACGGCTATGGCTACACCTTC. Its protein product is CASSFPGDGYGYTF. Looking up the rest from reference TRBV5-1 and TRBJ1-2 gives the full variable domain: KAGVTQTPRYLIKTRGQQVTLSCSPISGHRSVSWYQQTPGQGLQFLFEYFSETQRNKGNFPGRFSGRQFSNSRSEMNVSTLELGDSALYLCASSFPGDGYGYTFGSGTRLTVV.

This chain links TRBV28 with TRBJ2-7; TRBD1 might be the D (5 bases). Germline assignment: CDR1 MDHEN and CDR2 SYDVKM. The length of the CDR3 is 14 residues. V lost 6 bases, J lost 1 base, and 13 bases lay in between. The CDR3 sequence is CASRNNRSSYEQYF. The CDR3 bases are TGTGCCAGCAGAAACAACAGGAGTTCCTACGAGCAGTACTTC.

The V call is TRBV4-3, the J call TRBJ2-7; 7 bases line up with TRBD1. Germline lookup yields CDR1 LGHNA and CDR2 YSLEER. The CDR3 has 15 residues. The J segment lost 6 bases and the V segment lost 4 bases, leaving 12 bases of the junction unmatched. DNA for the CDR3: TGCGCCAGCAGCCCATCCCGGACAGGTTTCTTCGAGCAGTACTTC. It specifies CASSPSRTGFFEQYF.